A single sample gave rise to the 28 T cell receptor beta chains below, sequenced in a study of blood T cells in healthy people across ages. A sample-barcoded 5' primer and a J-beta primer mix were used in a second PCR of about 7 to 12 cycles. TCRdb recomputed calls from the 5' RACE reads with MiXCR, one row per CDR3 protein. This table has about 1.5 million distinct CDR3 sequences, approximately 39% appearing once. Sequenced sample: blood. The receptors originated from a woman under 30 in good health.

V is TRBV5-6 and J is TRBJ2-3, with a weak D call TRBD2 (5 bases). The CDR3 sequence is 15 residues long. Germline V CDR1 and CDR2: SGHDT, YYEEEE. V was clipped by 2 bases and J by 0 bases, with 10 bases between them. The CDR3: CASSFGPGSTDTQYF. CDR3 DNA sequence: TGTGCCAGCAGCTTCGGTCCGGGAAGCACAGATACGCAGTATTTT.

As for this clonotype: The junction departs from the called germline gene at one end, perhaps through a read error. The chain joins TRBV3-1 to TRBJ2-5, with 12 bases matching TRBD2. CDR1 LGHDT and CDR2 YNNKEL come from the germline V gene (reference sequence). The CDR3 has 16 amino acids. CDR3 nucleotide sequence: TGTACCAGCAGCCAAGTCGGGACTAGCGGGCACAATGAGCAGTACTTC. Translating it yields CTSSQVGTSGHNEQYF.

V gene TRBV27 combines with J gene TRBJ2-1, with D possibly TRBD2 on 5 matching bases. Between the trimmed V and J ends, which lost 6 bases and 7 bases, there was a span of 22 bases. The CDR3 is made up of 16 amino acids. The germline V gene encodes CDR1 MNHEY and CDR2 SMNVEV (reference sequence). CDR3: CASSPLSVGLANEQFF. CDR3 bases: TGTGCCAGCAGCCCCCTGAGTGTCGGACTGGCGAATGAGCAGTTCTTC.

This chain joins TRBV20-1 and TRBJ2-7; 16 nucleotides align to TRBD2. There are 17 residues in the CDR3. J gave up 0 bases and V 5 bases, and 7 bases lay outside the gene matches. CDR1 and CDR2 from the germline V gene are DFQATT and SNEGSKA (reference sequence). CDR3 coding DNA: TGCAGTGCTGTGGGACTAGCGGGAGGGACCTTCTCCTACGAGCAGTACTTC. As protein: CSAVGLAGGTFSYEQYF.

There are a few counts of this clonotype. J is TRBJ2-7 and V is TRBV5-1, with 7 bases aligning to TRBD1. Per the germline V gene, CDR1 is SGHRS and CDR2 is YFSETQ. V shed 1 base, J shed 5 bases, and the junction held 6 bases outside the gene matches. This CDR3 contains 14 residues. As DNA, the CDR3 is TGCGCCAGCAGCTTGTCGGGGACAGTCAACGAGCAGTACTTC. It encodes CASSLSGTVNEQYF. Variable domain in full (rest from reference TRBV5-1 and TRBJ2-7): KAGVTQTPRYLIKTRGQQVTLSCSPISGHRSVSWYQQTPGQGLQFLFEYFSETQRNKGNFPGRFSGRQFSNSRSEMNVSTLELGDSALYLCASSLSGTVNEQYFGPGTRLTVT.

The gene calls are TRBV7-3 and TRBJ2-1; D remains unclear. Germline V gene data show CDR1 as SGHTA and CDR2 as FQGTGA. The V gene lost 0 bases and the J gene lost 8 bases, with 8 bases spanning the gap. The CDR3 has 13 amino acids. CDR3 in amino acids: CASSLTPPYEQFF. In nucleotides, the CDR3 is TGTGCCAGCAGCTTAACCCCTCCATATGAGCAGTTCTTC.

The chain has TRBV6-2 or TRBV6-3 and TRBJ1-5; maybe TRBD1 (5 bases). Trimming cost V 4 bases and J 1 base, with 14 bases left between them. This CDR3 spans 16 amino acids. Germline CDR1 is MNHEY and CDR2 is SVGEGT. The CDR3 DNA follows: TGTGCCAGCAGTTCTAGGTCGGGGCGAAGCAATCAGCCCCAGCATTTT. It specifies CASSSRSGRSNQPQHF.

The V gene is TRBV27, the J gene TRBJ1-5; 9 positions agree with TRBD1. Germline V gene data show CDR1 as MNHEY and CDR2 as SMNVEV (reference sequence). Unmatched junction bases numbered 7, after V lost 7 bases and J lost 6 bases. The CDR3 has 14 residues. The CDR3 reads CASTLRTGVQPQHF. The CDR3 region has the DNA TGTGCCAGCACCCTACGGACAGGGGTTCAGCCCCAGCATTTT.

The sample holds a few counts of this clonotype. The CDR3 DNA follows: TGTGCCAGCAGCCGGGAGGAAAAACTGTTTTTT. It is translated as CASSREEKLFF. The chain employs TRBV2 and TRBJ1-4; D gene ambiguous. The CDR3 is made up of 11 amino acids. CDR1 is SNHLY, CDR2 FYNNEI, per germline. The V gene lost 6 bases and the J gene lost 8 bases, with 7 bases spanning the gap.

This clonotype was observed at least ten times. V gene TRBV12-3 or TRBV12-4 combines with J gene TRBJ1-6; D possibly corresponds to TRBD1 (6 bases). V shed 4 bases and J shed 7 bases, with 14 bases lying between them. CDR3 length: 15 amino acids. The CDR3 region has the DNA TGTGCCAGCAGTTCCGGACAGTCCATGAATTCACCCCTCCACTTT. It codes for CASSSGQSMNSPLHF.

V usage is TRBV4-3 and J usage is TRBJ2-5, with 9 nucleotides matching TRBD2. Germline V gives CDR1 LGHNA, CDR2 YSLEER. The CDR3 has 15 residues. Trimming cost V 4 bases and J 4 bases; bases outside gene matches: 7. The CDR3, as DNA: TGCGCCAGCAGCCGAGCGGGCGGGAGGGCAGAGACCCAGTACTTC. Protein product: CASSRAGGRAETQYF.

This chain links TRBV6-5 with TRBJ2-5; 9 positions match TRBD2. The germline CDR1 and CDR2 sequences are MNHEY and SVGAGI. Trimming took 0 bases from V and 1 from J; bases not matched to a gene: 6. The CDR3 is 17 amino acids. This CDR3 reads CASSYSGLAGSQETQYF. CDR3 in DNA: TGTGCCAGCAGTTACTCGGGGCTAGCGGGGTCCCAAGAGACCCAGTACTTC.

This clonotype has a handful of counts. The CDR3 reads CASSQENTRYGANVLTF. CDR3 nucleotide sequence: TGTGCCAGCAGCCAAGAAAATACAAGATATGGGGCCAACGTCCTGACTTTC. The rearrangement links TRBV3-1 to TRBJ2-6; no clear D. CDR3 size: 17 residues. CDR1 and CDR2 from the germline V gene are LGHDT and YNNKEL (reference sequence). Trimming stripped 0 bases from V and 3 bases from J, with 12 bases between.

This clonotype was detected a few times. The V call is TRBV28, the J call TRBJ2-5; unclear D gene. With the DNA end fitting TRBJ2-7 better, the J assignment may be wrong. The CDR3 consists of 12 residues. Looked up from germline, CDR1 is MDHEN and CDR2 is SYDVKM. The CDR3 bases are TGTGCCGCCTCCGGGCTCCGCGACGAGCAGTACTTC. Translated: CAASGLRDEQYF.

The chain's CDR3 is CASSETSGGAKNIQYF. DNA for the CDR3: TGTGCCAGCAGCGAGACTAGCGGGGGGGCCAAAAACATTCAGTACTTC. V gene TRBV6-4 combines with J gene TRBJ2-4; 13 bases map to TRBD2. There are 16 residues in the CDR3. J was trimmed by 1 base and V by 6 bases; bases with no gene match: 3. Germline V gene data show CDR1 as MRHNA and CDR2 as SNTAGT.

The rearrangement joins TRBV7-2 to TRBJ2-5; 8 bases agree with TRBD1. The V gene end was trimmed by 3 bases and the J gene end by 5 bases; junction bases not matched to a gene: 5. CDR3 length: 14 amino acids. In germline, CDR1 is SGHTA, CDR2 FQGNSA. CDR3 DNA: TGTGCCAGCAGCTTGGACAGGGCCGCGGAGACCCAGTACTTC. It yields the protein CASSLDRAAETQYF.

J is TRBJ1-1 and V is TRBV7-2; D is undetermined. The CDR3 runs to 15 residues. CDR1 and CDR2 from the germline V gene are SGHTA and FQGNSA. The V end was cut by 7 bases, the J end by 1 base, with 16 bases between. The CDR3 loop reads CASTFSGRRNTEAFF. The CDR3 bases are TGTGCCAGCACCTTCTCGGGAAGACGGAACACTGAAGCTTTCTTT.

V is TRBV28 and J is TRBJ1-1, with a tentative D call TRBD1 (5 bases). The germline gives CDR1 MDHEN, CDR2 SYDVKM. The CDR3 has 15 residues. V was clipped by 2 bases and J by 1 base, with 11 bases between them. The CDR3 here is CASSLNDGGNTEAFF. In nucleotides, the CDR3 is TGTGCCAGCAGTTTAAACGATGGGGGGAACACTGAAGCTTTCTTT.

This clonotype has a handful of counts. The CDR3 is CASSLAPRYGYTF. The CDR3 DNA is TGTGCCAGCAGTTTGGCCCCTCGCTATGGCTACACCTTC. The chain joins TRBV27 to TRBJ1-2; D gene unclear. The V and J ends lost 3 bases and 4 bases respectively, with 9 bases between them. The CDR3 contains 13 residues. Germline lookup yields CDR1 MNHEY and CDR2 SMNVEV (reference sequence).

This clonotype was detected once. The germline gene is not matched at one end of the junction; a read error may be the cause. The CDR3 reads CSSTVGRGGTDAQYF. The CDR3 DNA is TGCAGCTCAACCGTGGGCAGGGGAGGCACAGATGCGCAGTATTTT. The rearrangement uses TRBV29-1 and TRBJ2-3, with D tentatively TRBD1 or TRBD2 (6 bases each). The CDR3 has 15 residues. CDR1 and CDR2 (germline): SQVTM, ANQGSEA.

This clonotype was detected only a few times. This rearrangement joins TRBV27 to TRBJ2-7, with 8 bases fitting TRBD2. Per germline, CDR1 MNHEY and CDR2 SMNVEV (reference sequence). The CDR3 is made up of 15 amino acids. The V segment lost 0 bases and the J segment 2 bases; nucleotides outside the gene matches: 3. Written as DNA, the CDR3 is TGTGCCAGCAGTTTATCGGGGCGGGAGGCCTACGAGCAGTACTTC. This gives the protein CASSLSGREAYEQYF.

This clonotype was detected once. DNA for the CDR3: TGTGCCAGCAGTTACACTACCGGGACAGGGTGCGAGCAGTACTTC. As protein: CASSYTTGTGCEQYF. The V and J genes are TRBV6-2 or TRBV6-3 and TRBJ2-7, with 9 positions matching TRBD1. The V gene end was trimmed by 2 bases and the J gene end by 6 bases; junction bases not matched to a gene: 8. Germline V gene lookup returns CDR1 MNHEY and CDR2 SVGEGT. The CDR3 length is 15 residues.

This clonotype was observed a single time. The chain employs TRBV20-1 and TRBJ2-7; 8 nucleotides match TRBD1. V shed 5 bases and J 1 base; nucleotides not matched to a gene: 10. The CDR3 covers 15 residues. The germline CDR1 and CDR2 sequences are DFQATT and SNEGSKA (reference sequence). The CDR3 DNA reads TGCAGTGCTGGCAACGGACAGGGTTCGTCCTACGAGCAGTACTTC. Translated, it gives CSAGNGQGSSYEQYF.

There are a few counts of this clonotype. V gene TRBV4-1 combines with J gene TRBJ2-3; tentative D call: TRBD2 (5 bases). CDR3 size: 14 residues. CDR1 is MGHRA and CDR2 is YSYEKL in the germline V gene. The V end was cut by 4 bases, the J end by 6 bases, with 14 bases between. This CDR3 reads CASSLPARGDTQYF. The CDR3 nucleotides read TGCGCCAGCAGCCTTCCGGCGAGAGGGGATACGCAGTATTTT.

A few counts support this clonotype. CDR3 in amino acids: CASSQDQADTYEQYF. The CDR3 DNA is TGCGCCAGCAGCCAAGATCAGGCAGATACCTACGAGCAGTACTTC. The rearrangement joins TRBV4-3 to TRBJ2-7; no firm D call. Germline V CDR1 and CDR2: LGHNA, YSLEER. Trimming took 0 bases from V and 2 from J, leaving 11 bases between them. The CDR3 is 15 amino acids.

This clonotype was recorded a few times. The chain carries TRBV7-9 and TRBJ2-3, with unresolved D. CDR1 is SEHNR, CDR2 FQNEAQ, per germline (reference sequence). The V end was cut by 2 bases, the J end by 2 bases, with 11 bases between. The CDR3 covers 15 residues. CDR3 nucleotide sequence: TGTGCCAGCAGCTTAAGGCAGGAGTACACAGATACGCAGTATTTT. It translates to CASSLRQEYTDTQYF.

In its sample, this clonotype was seen a few times. The rearrangement uses TRBV3-1 and TRBJ1-5; D is undetermined. There are 15 residues in the CDR3. Germline V gene data show CDR1 as LGHDT and CDR2 as YNNKEL (reference sequence). V was pared by 1 base and J by 0 bases, with 7 bases between. The CDR3 DNA is TGTGCCAGCAGCCAAGGGGCACTTAGCAATCAGCCCCAGCATTTT. It specifies CASSQGALSNQPQHF.

The J gene is TRBJ2-7, the V gene TRBV20-1, with D possibly called TRBD1 or TRBD2 (9 bases each). The germline CDR1 and CDR2 sequences are DFQATT and SNEGSKA (reference sequence). CDR3 length: 20 amino acids. The CDR3: CRGQGLAVGPRHGSSYEQYF. The CDR3 DNA reads as TGCAGGGGACAGGGACTAGCAGTAGGCCCCCGGCATGGGAGCTCCTACGAGCAGTACTTC.